Following are 16 T cell receptor beta chains from one sample sequenced in a study of radiotherapy plus CTLA-4 blockade in lung cancer. Here immunoSEQ multiplex PCR was the method, and the copy in TCRdb shows in-frame clones only, minus some. The sample lists 75,000 to 100,000 clones, 75% to 85% occurring once. The material sequenced was peripheral blood, taken from a patient treated with radiotherapy plus ipilimumab. The receptors originated from a human donor with non-small cell lung cancer who had a partial response to radiotherapy plus ipilimumab.

The rearrangement joins TRBV4-1 to TRBJ1-5; a possible D gene is TRBD1 (6 bases). The CDR3 is made up of 17 amino acids. Germline V lookup: CDR1 MGHRA, CDR2 YSYEKL. V dropped 4 bases and J dropped 6 bases, with 22 bases sitting between them. As DNA, the CDR3 is TGCGCCAGCAGCCCCTTTATAACAGAACAGGGAAGTCAGCCCCAGCATTTT. Translated, it gives CASSPFITEQGSQPQHF.

In its sample, this clone was seen a few times. The rearrangement joins TRBV29-1 to TRBJ2-3, with no clear D. The germline V gene encodes CDR1 SQVTM and CDR2 ANQGSEA. This CDR3 is 13 amino acids long. V was pared by 5 bases and J by 2 bases, with 11 bases between. This CDR3 is CSVYRATTDTQYF. The CDR3 region has the DNA TGCAGCGTTTACAGAGCAACCACAGATACGCAGTATTTT.

CDR3: CASSETGGEVHEQYF. CDR3 nucleotide sequence: TGTGCCAGCTCCGAAACCGGGGGTGAGGTCCACGAGCAGTACTTC. The chain has TRBV18 and TRBJ2-7; D perhaps matches TRBD2 (6 bases). CDR1 KGHSH and CDR2 LQKENI come from the germline V gene. The germline V and J ends were trimmed by 6 bases and 5 bases, with 20 bases remaining between them. The CDR3 covers 15 residues. Full variable domain (outside the CDR3, taken from reference TRBV18 and TRBJ2-7): NAGVMQNPRHLVRRRGQEARLRCSPMKGHSHVYWYRQLPEEGLKFMVYLQKENIIDESGMPKERFSAEFPKEGPSILRIQQVVRGDSAAYFCASSETGGEVHEQYFGPGTRLTVT.

The chain combines TRBV6-1 with TRBJ1-4; 8 bases align to TRBD1. The CDR3 is made up of 13 amino acids. CDR1 and CDR2 (germline): MNHNS, SASEGT. Trimming took 9 bases from V and 5 from J; bases not matched to a gene: 5. For the CDR3, the DNA is TGTGCCAGTTCGGGACAGGCAAATGAAAAACTGTTTTTT. Its translation: CASSGQANEKLFF.

This chain joins TRBV6-4 and TRBJ2-5; 15 positions match TRBD2. This CDR3 contains 17 residues. The V and J ends lost 9 bases and 5 bases, in that order; junction bases with no gene match: 13. Looked up from germline, CDR1 is MRHNA and CDR2 is SNTAGT. The CDR3 bases are TGTGCCAGGACCCGGACTAGCGGGAGGGCCCCGGGGGAGACCCAGTACTTC. This codes for CARTRTSGRAPGETQYF.

Concerning this clone itself: The junction and the germline gene differ at one end; a read error may be behind it. The sample holds other DNA sequences that translate to the same CDR3. V and J are TRBV7-8 and TRBJ1-1; D unresolved. Germline V gene sequence: CDR1 SGHVS, CDR2 FQNEAQ. The CDR3 contains 13 residues. The CDR3, as DNA: TGTGCAAGCAGCTTGGGAGGAAGGACTGAAGCTTTCTTT. It specifies CASSLGGRTEAFF.

This clone is a singleton in its sample. V usage is TRBV4-1 and J usage is TRBJ2-7; maybe TRBD1 (6 bases). Trimming pared 0 bases from V and 2 bases from J, leaving 8 bases between. CDR3 length: 14 residues. The germline gives CDR1 MGHRA, CDR2 YSYEKL. The CDR3, as DNA: TGCGCCAGCAGCCAAGACAGGGGCGCCTACGAGCAGTACTTC. Translated: CASSQDRGAYEQYF.

The chain links TRBV30 to TRBJ2-2; the D gene is possibly TRBD2 (5 bases). Looked up from germline, CDR1 is GTSNPN and CDR2 is SVGIG (reference sequence). The V end was cut by 2 bases, the J end by 7 bases, with 11 bases between. The CDR3 runs to 13 residues. CDR3 region: CAWSRSGSGELFF. In DNA, the CDR3 is TGTGCCTGGAGTCGGTCTGGGAGCGGGGAGCTGTTTTTT.

V gene TRBV19 combines with J gene TRBJ1-2; 8 bases line up with TRBD1. CDR1 and CDR2 from the germline V gene are LNHDA and SQIVND (reference sequence). The J segment lost 2 bases and the V segment lost 5 bases, leaving 13 bases of the junction unmatched. The CDR3 totals 17 residues. The CDR3 nucleotides read TGTGCCAGTAGTGGTAGTGGCAGGACAGGGTTCAACTATGGCTACACCTTC. This translates into CASSGSGRTGFNYGYTF.

In regard to this clone: This specimen includes other DNA sequences encoding the same CDR3. The V call is TRBV14, the J call TRBJ2-7; 13 bases are a match to TRBD2. This CDR3 contains 16 residues. Per the germline V gene, CDR1 is SGHDN and CDR2 is FVKESK. V lost 2 bases to trimming and J lost 2 bases; unmatched junction nucleotides: 3. The CDR3 DNA is TGTGCCAGCAGCCAATTAACTAGCGGGAGGGCCTACGAGCAGTACTTC. Translating gives CASSQLTSGRAYEQYF.

The gene calls are TRBV6-1 and TRBJ2-4; 7 bases map to TRBD1. There are 17 residues in the CDR3. Trimming at V came to 0 bases and at J to 2 bases, leaving 7 bases not matched to a gene. Germline CDR1 reads MNHNS; CDR2 reads SASEGT. CDR3 in amino acids: CASSEARDRATKNIQYF. The CDR3, as DNA: TGTGCCAGCAGTGAAGCGCGCGACAGGGCGACCAAAAACATTCAGTACTTC.

The CDR3 DNA is TGTGCCAGCAGCTTAGAAGAGGGTGGAGCTTTCTTT. It encodes CASSLEEGGAFF. This chain links TRBV7-2 with TRBJ1-1, with no clear D. The CDR3 spans 12 residues. CDR1 is SGHTA and CDR2 is FQGNSA in the germline V gene. V was trimmed by 1 base and J by 10 bases, leaving 10 bases between them.

The chain joins TRBV29-1 to TRBJ2-7, with 8 positions matching TRBD1. J was trimmed by 6 bases and V by 7 bases; bases with no gene match: 8. This CDR3 has 12 residues. Germline lookup yields CDR1 SQVTM and CDR2 ANQGSEA. The CDR3 DNA follows: TGCAGCGGGGGGACAGGAAACGGCGAGCAGTACTTC. Translating gives CSGGTGNGEQYF.

The chain is built from TRBV6-1 and TRBJ1-5; 7 positions agree with TRBD1. Germline V gene lookup returns CDR1 MNHNS and CDR2 SASEGT. With V trimmed by 5 bases and J by 7 bases, 8 bases remained unmatched. CDR3 length: 14 residues. For the CDR3, the DNA is TGTGCCAGCAGTCACAGGGGAGTCGGACAGCCCCAGCATTTT. Translation: CASSHRGVGQPQHF.

This chain links TRBV30 with TRBJ1-3, with D perhaps TRBD1 (6 bases). Trimming removed 0 bases at V and 4 bases at J, with 7 bases between. This CDR3 is 13 amino acids long. CDR1 is GTSNPN and CDR2 is SVGIG in the germline V gene (reference sequence). The CDR3 sequence: CAWSVGTGNTIYF. CDR3 coding DNA: TGTGCCTGGAGTGTAGGGACAGGAAACACCATATATTTT.

In its sample, this clone was seen once. The chain combines TRBV19 with TRBJ2-7, with D possibly being TRBD1 (5 bases). V was cut by 2 bases and J by 5 bases, with 16 bases left in between. CDR3 size: 15 residues. Germline V lookup: CDR1 LNHDA, CDR2 SQIVND (reference sequence). In DNA form, the CDR3 reads TGTGCCAGTAGTATAATGGCCGGCAGGGTAAACGAGCAGTACTTC. Protein sequence: CASSIMAGRVNEQYF.